This TCR beta chain was sequenced during a study of T cells in Graves' hyperthyroidism and ophthalmopathy (dated by TCRdb to about 2019). The study in broad terms: Peripheral blood samples were taken at initial diagnosis, before any treatment was given. TCR V-J signatures able to tell the groups apart were searched for in a discovery cohort of some 97 patients, of whom over 40 had Graves' ophthalmopathy and around 58 had stable Graves' hyperthyroidism. Whether ophthalmopathy could be predicted prospectively was tested in an independent validation cohort made up of some 20 hyperthyroidism patients plus 17 patients who later progressed to ophthalmopathy. For training and testing, the 80 to 100 patients in the discovery cohort were randomly divided in a 7:3 ratio. The study also compared thyroid tissue and blood T-cell repertoires from about 6 Graves' hyperthyroidism patients. Following sampling, methimazole starting at 30 mg daily was given to hyperthyroidism patients, and high-dose intravenous methylprednisolone was given to ophthalmopathy patients. The paper describes TCR Vbeta CDR3 sequencing of some 130 peripheral blood samples, made up of about 40 ophthalmopathy patients, 70 to 75 hyperthyroidism patients and some 17 progressor patients. What the research found in general, with its limitations: Most expanded thyroid clonotypes (frequency above 0.001) were also detected in blood, suggesting blood repertoires may reflect thyroid immune responses. In cross-validation, a model built on a 13 V-J signature told ophthalmopathy apart from stable hyperthyroidism with 87.88% sensitivity and around 84% specificity, and in testing the same model reached 80%/75%. No statistical method was used to set the sample size in advance, and investigators knew the group allocation. In validation, the model predicted progression to ophthalmopathy a median of about 5.9 months before onset, with 70% to 71% sensitivity and 72.22% specificity.

The TCR beta CDR3 regions were amplified from RNA transcripts. For the first round of RT-PCR on the TCR CDR3, the HTBI primer set was used together with the Qiagen OneStep RT-PCR kit. Libraries were constructed in a second round of multiplex PCR, after which size selection and purification were performed. The libraries were sequenced on an Illumina HiSeq2000 using paired-end 100 bp reads. The paper's processing steps were these. SOAPnuke was used to process the raw data, with reads discarded if the reads contained adapters or uncalled bases, had a mean Phred below 15, or lacked an exact constant-primer or identifier match. High-quality paired reads were merged with COPE v1.2.5, and unique nucleotide sequences were defined as clonotypes. MiTCR v1.1 was used to align the clonotypes against IMGT TRBV, TRBD and TRBJ reference segments. Analysis was restricted to V-J combinations with a frequency above 0.0001, which covered 99.2% of repertoires. The TCS score was defined as the ratio of F50 (clonal expansion) to E x V (chaos), calculated using BLOSUM62-based TCRdist between CDR3 peptides within each V-J. Welch's t-statistics and random forest reduced fewer than 600 V-J features to 10 to 15, which were used in a naive Bayes classifier (R e1071). Clones were called with MiXCR by TCRdb after fastp trimmed the public reads at Q25, and only in-frame beta chains were retained. Every CDR3 protein is listed once, alongside the most common genes and DNA of its rows. TCRdb's processing, not the authors', yielded these V and J calls. A total of roughly 700,000 distinct CDR3 sequences appear in this sample, roughly a sixth of them only once. Together, the top ten hold around 16% of the sample.

Graves' hyperthyroidism was defined as stable when no progression to ophthalmopathy occurred over 18 months of follow-up. Hyperthyroidism patients were aged 18 to 65 years and newly diagnosed, with disease duration of less than 2 months. Patients with uncontrolled infections, other autoimmune diseases, pregnancy or lactation were excluded. Diagnoses relied on clinical symptoms, serum thyroxine and TRAb, thyroid ultrasound and orbital computed tomography. PBMCs were isolated from approximately 10 ml of fresh peripheral blood by Ficoll-Paque density gradient centrifugation. Trizol reagent was used to extract total RNA, and RNA quality was then checked on an Agilent 2100 Bioanalyzer. In this sample, this clonotype turned up a few times. Its recognized antigen is unknown. Nothing much larger sits one base from this clone, and base qualities are not available. The germline V gene (reference sequence) specifies LGHDT as CDR1 and YNNKEL as CDR2. The junction shows trimming of 0 bases on V and 4 bases on J, plus 10 bases between the germline ends. The CDR3 contains 15 residues, cysteine and phenylalanine counted. The read is trimmed to its CDR3 DNA, 45 bases read in frame from base 1.

Sample: blood. The sequence came from a man in his forties or fifties with Graves' hyperthyroidism. This chain is built from TRBV3-1 and TRBJ2-1; a tentative D match to TRBD1 spans 6 bases. The CDR3 corresponds to CASSQDRGQYNEQFF. The DNA reads TGTGCCAGCAGCCAAGATCGAGGACAGTACAATGAGCAGTTCTTC.